This T cell receptor beta chain was captured by sequencing in a study of CXCR3-negative and CXCR3-positive naive CD8 T cells. Whole-study findings and limits: Naive subsets had comparable surface CD5; TCR strength was inferred from TRB CDR3 properties. The TRBV-TRBJ usage of naive CXCR3-negative and CXCR3-positive cells was similar, but that of memory cells differed.

CDR1 is SGHKS, CDR2 YYEKEE, per germline (reference sequence). CDR3 length equals 13 residues. As for this clonotype: What it recognizes is unknown.

CD8+ T cell subsets were each sorted in triplicate, approximately 270,000 cells apiece. Researchers prepared the TRB cDNA libraries using 5' RACE with UMI labels. TCRdb reprocessed the 5' RACE reads, with one entry per CDR3 protein and no DNA. The clone table shows about 48,000 distinct CDR3 sequences, with the ten largest holding roughly 15%. This TCR derives from a human donor in good health. Some clones in this sample may be carry-over from other donors' samples. V is TRBV5-5 and J is TRBJ2-7; TCRdb proposes TRBD1, but this gene call is untestable without DNA. Sequenced sample: memory CD8+ T cells from blood. CDR3 residues: CASSFPGGEEQYF.